This T cell receptor (beta chain) was observed in a study of T cells in Graves' hyperthyroidism and ophthalmopathy. Exclusion criteria comprised uncontrolled infection, other autoimmune disease, pregnancy or lactation. Diagnoses rested on clinical symptoms, serum thyroxine and TRAb, thyroid ultrasound and orbital computed tomography. This clonotype was found many times. Template material for amplifying TCR beta CDR3 regions consisted of RNA transcripts. Initially, a first-round RT-PCR of the TCR CDR3 employed the HTBI primer set. From the multiplex PCR reads, TCRdb called clonotypes with MiXCR, one entry per CDR3 protein. Here the sample spans around 520,000 distinct CDR3 sequences, about 15% being singletons. This TCR came from a woman aged 40 to 50 with Graves' hyperthyroidism. The sample comprised blood.

CDR3 protein: CASAPAGNTEAFF. CDR3 nucleotide sequence: TGTGCTAGTGCACCCGCAGGGAACACTGAAGCTTTCTTT. This sequence joins TRBV12-5 and TRBJ1-1; D is undetermined. In germline, CDR1 is LGHNT, CDR2 FRNRAP. The CDR3 runs to 13 residues. Trimming took 7 bases from V and 1 from J, leaving 10 bases between them.